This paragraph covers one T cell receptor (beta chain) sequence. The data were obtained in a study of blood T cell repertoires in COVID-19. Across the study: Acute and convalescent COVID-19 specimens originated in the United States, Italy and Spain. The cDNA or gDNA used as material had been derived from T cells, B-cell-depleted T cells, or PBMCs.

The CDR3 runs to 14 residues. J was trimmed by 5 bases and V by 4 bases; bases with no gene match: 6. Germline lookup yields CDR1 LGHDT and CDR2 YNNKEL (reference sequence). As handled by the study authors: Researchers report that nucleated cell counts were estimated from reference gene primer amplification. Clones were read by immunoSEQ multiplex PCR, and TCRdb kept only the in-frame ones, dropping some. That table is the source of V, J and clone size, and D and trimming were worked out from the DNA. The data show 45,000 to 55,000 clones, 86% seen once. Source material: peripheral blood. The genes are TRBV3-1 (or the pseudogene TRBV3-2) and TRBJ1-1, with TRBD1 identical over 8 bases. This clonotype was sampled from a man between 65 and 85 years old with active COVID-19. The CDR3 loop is CASSPGGRRTEAFF. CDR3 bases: TGTGCCAGCAGCCCAGGGGGCCGGAGGACTGAAGCTTTCTTT.